The rows below give T cell receptor beta chains drawn from one sample of a study of blood T cell repertoires in COVID-19. Sequencing was performed with immunoSEQ multiplex PCR; in TCRdb, only in-frame clones are kept and a portion is missing. Among more than 85,000 clones listed, approximately 80% were seen once. The sequencing sample was made of peripheral blood. These receptors all stem from a woman in her 70s with acute or convalescent COVID-19. The CDR3 runs from the conserved cysteine through the conserved F or W. The D gene is left open where the match is weak. Size is stated for part of the rows, as once, few or many counts, or as a class when the clone is expanded.

CDR3aa: CASSIVIGGDEQFF
CDR3nt: TGTGCCAGTAGTATAGTGATAGGAGGGGATGAGCAGTTCTTC
v_gene: TRBV19
abundance: .
j_gene: TRBJ2-1
d_gene: .
len: 14

CDR3aa: CASSQDWTSGSLNEQFF
CDR3nt: TGCGCCAGCAGCCAAGATTGGACTAGCGGGAGTTTAAATGAGCAGTTCTTC
v_gene: TRBV4-3
abundance: .
j_gene: TRBJ2-1
d_gene: TRBD2
len: 17

CDR3aa: CASSPETSGGYNEQFF
CDR3nt: TGTGCCAGCAGCCCCGAAACTAGCGGGGGGTACAATGAGCAGTTCTTC
v_gene: TRBV3-1/TRBV3-2
abundance: .
j_gene: TRBJ2-1
d_gene: TRBD2
len: 16

CDR3aa: CASSYSVREFYNEQFF
CDR3nt: TGTGCCAGCAGTTACAGTGTGCGGGAGTTCTACAATGAGCAGTTCTTC
v_gene: TRBV6-5
abundance: .
j_gene: TRBJ2-1
d_gene: TRBD2
len: 16

CDR3aa: CASSQAWPSGASHYEQYF
CDR3nt: TGTGCCAGCAGCCAAGCTTGGCCTAGCGGGGCTTCCCACTACGAGCAGTACTTC
v_gene: TRBV3-1/TRBV3-2
abundance: .
j_gene: TRBJ2-7
d_gene: TRBD2
len: 18

CDR3aa: CASSPGGTDTQYF
CDR3nt: TGTGCCAGCAGCCCGGGGGGTACAGATACGCAGTATTTT
v_gene: TRBV12-3/TRBV12-4
abundance: .
j_gene: TRBJ2-3
d_gene: TRBD2
len: 13

CDR3aa: CASSELPFGSYNSPLHF
CDR3nt: TGTGCCAGCAGCGAACTACCGTTTGGCTCCTATAATTCACCCCTCCACTTT
v_gene: TRBV9
abundance: .
j_gene: TRBJ1-6
d_gene: .
len: 17

CDR3aa: CASSPGVRAGELFF
CDR3nt: TGTGCCAGCAGCCCCGGGGTGCGCGCCGGGGAGCTGTTTTTT
v_gene: TRBV7-8
abundance: .
j_gene: TRBJ2-2
d_gene: .
len: 14

CDR3aa: CASSPPGQGEEGYF
CDR3nt: TGTGCCAGCAGCCCGCCGGGACAGGGGGAGGAGGGGTACTTC
v_gene: TRBV7-2
abundance: .
j_gene: TRBJ2-7
d_gene: TRBD1
len: 14

CDR3aa: CASSRWGDYGYTF
CDR3nt: TGCGCCAGCAGCAGGTGGGGGGACTATGGCTACACCTTC
v_gene: TRBV5-1
abundance: .
j_gene: TRBJ1-2
d_gene: .
len: 13

CDR3aa: CASSTVTSGDGTGELFF
CDR3nt: TGTGCCAGCAGCACCGTGACTAGCGGGGACGGCACCGGGGAGCTGTTTTTT
v_gene: TRBV13
abundance: .
j_gene: TRBJ2-2
d_gene: TRBD2
len: 17

CDR3aa: CASSTRQGAVGELFF
CDR3nt: TGTGCCAGTAGTACGCGACAGGGGGCGGTCGGGGAGCTGTTTTTT
v_gene: TRBV19
abundance: .
j_gene: TRBJ2-2
d_gene: TRBD1
len: 15

CDR3aa: CASSLRDGGGDGYTF
CDR3nt: TGTGCCAGCTCACTCCGGGACGGAGGAGGGGATGGCTACACCTTC
v_gene: TRBV18
abundance: once
j_gene: TRBJ1-2
d_gene: .
len: 15

CDR3aa: CASSRTGDPGNTIYF
CDR3nt: TGTGCCAGCAGTCGAACAGGGGATCCTGGAAACACCATATATTTT
v_gene: TRBV11-2
abundance: .
j_gene: TRBJ1-3
d_gene: TRBD1
len: 15

CDR3aa: CASSPPRGTQYF
CDR3nt: TGTGCCAGCAGCCCACCAAGGGGTACGCAGTATTTT
v_gene: TRBV3-1/TRBV3-2
abundance: .
j_gene: TRBJ2-3
d_gene: .
len: 12

CDR3aa: CAISDPTVSGNTIYF
CDR3nt: TGTGCCATCAGTGACCCGACAGTGAGTGGAAACACCATATATTTT
v_gene: TRBV10-3
abundance: .
j_gene: TRBJ1-3
d_gene: .
len: 15

CDR3aa: CASSAILEQGLSNTGELFF
CDR3nt: TGTGCCAGCAGCGCTATTTTGGAACAGGGCCTTTCGAACACCGGGGAGCTGTTTTTT
v_gene: TRBV2
abundance: few
j_gene: TRBJ2-2
d_gene: .
len: 19

CDR3aa: CATSRDRTGEETQYF
CDR3nt: TGTGCCACCAGCAGAGATCGGACAGGGGAGGAGACCCAGTACTTC
v_gene: TRBV15
abundance: .
j_gene: TRBJ2-5
d_gene: TRBD1
len: 15

CDR3aa: CASSLIGGLNTEAFF
CDR3nt: TGTGCCAGCAGTTTAATCGGGGGGCTGAACACTGAAGCTTTCTTT
v_gene: TRBV28
abundance: .
j_gene: TRBJ1-1
d_gene: .
len: 15

CDR3aa: CATSRDRSSGNTIYF
CDR3nt: TGTGCCACCAGTAGAGACAGGTCATCTGGAAACACCATATATTTT
v_gene: TRBV19
abundance: .
j_gene: TRBJ1-3
d_gene: .
len: 15

CDR3aa: CASSLAGGYGYTF
CDR3nt: TGTGCCAGCAGCTTGGCAGGGGGATATGGCTACACCTTC
v_gene: TRBV5-4
abundance: .
j_gene: TRBJ1-2
d_gene: TRBD1
len: 13

CDR3aa: CASSELVSIYGYTF
CDR3nt: TGTGCCAGCAGTGAGCTTGTTAGTATCTATGGCTACACCTTC
v_gene: TRBV6-1
abundance: few
j_gene: TRBJ1-2
d_gene: .
len: 14

CDR3aa: CASSLLPGTGGTEAFF
CDR3nt: TGTGCCAGCAGTCTTCTGCCGGGGACAGGGGGCACTGAAGCTTTCTTT
v_gene: TRBV28
abundance: .
j_gene: TRBJ1-1
d_gene: TRBD1
len: 16

CDR3aa: CASSPPQGVTEAFF
CDR3nt: TGTGCCAGCTCACCACCACAGGGGGTTACTGAAGCTTTCTTT
v_gene: TRBV18
abundance: few
j_gene: TRBJ1-1
d_gene: TRBD1
len: 14

CDR3aa: CAWSQGQGAGEVTQYF
CDR3nt: TGTGCCTGGAGTCAGGGACAGGGGGCCGGGGAGGTTACGCAGTATTTT
v_gene: TRBV30
abundance: .
j_gene: TRBJ2-3
d_gene: TRBD1
len: 16

CDR3aa: CASSYLTGDEQYF
CDR3nt: TGTGCCAGCAGCTACCTAACAGGGGACGAGCAGTACTTC
v_gene: TRBV5-4
abundance: .
j_gene: TRBJ2-7
d_gene: TRBD1
len: 13

CDR3aa: CASSEARHRNSPLHF
CDR3nt: TGTGCCAGCAGTGAAGCCCGACACCGGAATTCACCCCTCCACTTT
v_gene: TRBV6-1
abundance: .
j_gene: TRBJ1-6
d_gene: .
len: 15

CDR3aa: CASSQAASGSYEQFF
CDR3nt: TGCGCCAGCAGCCAAGCGGCTAGCGGGAGTTATGAGCAGTTCTTC
v_gene: TRBV4-1
abundance: .
j_gene: TRBJ2-1
d_gene: TRBD2
len: 15

CDR3aa: CAWSIEANYGYTF
CDR3nt: TGTGCCTGGAGTATAGAGGCTAACTATGGCTACACCTTC
v_gene: TRBV30
abundance: few
j_gene: TRBJ1-2
d_gene: .
len: 13

CDR3aa: CASDDTTSGNTIYF
CDR3nt: TGTGCCAGTGACGACACAACCTCTGGAAACACCATATATTTT
v_gene: TRBV19
abundance: .
j_gene: TRBJ1-3
d_gene: .
len: 14

CDR3aa: CAWGGLYEQYF
CDR3nt: TGTGCCTGGGGAGGGCTCTACGAGCAGTACTTC
v_gene: TRBV30
abundance: once
j_gene: TRBJ2-7
d_gene: .
len: 11

CDR3aa: CASSPRTSGGAYEQYF
CDR3nt: TGTGCCAGCAGCCCCAGGACTAGCGGGGGGGCGTACGAGCAGTACTTC
v_gene: TRBV3-1/TRBV3-2
abundance: once
j_gene: TRBJ2-7
d_gene: TRBD2
len: 16

CDR3aa: CASSLGVLAGGRDTQYF
CDR3nt: TGTGCCAGCAGCTTGGGTGTGCTAGCGGGGGGCCGGGATACGCAGTATTTT
v_gene: TRBV5-5
abundance: .
j_gene: TRBJ2-3
d_gene: TRBD2
len: 17

CDR3aa: CASSVHPGTGGEETQYF
CDR3nt: TGCGCCAGCAGCGTGCACCCCGGGACAGGGGGCGAGGAGACCCAGTACTTC
v_gene: TRBV5-1
abundance: .
j_gene: TRBJ2-5
d_gene: TRBD1
len: 17

CDR3aa: CATGQGKGAEAFF
CDR3nt: TGTGCCACCGGACAGGGTAAAGGGGCTGAAGCTTTCTTT
v_gene: TRBV6-5
abundance: .
j_gene: TRBJ1-1
d_gene: TRBD1
len: 13

CDR3aa: CASSLAFGAGSTGTDTQYF
CDR3nt: TGTGCCAGCAGCTTAGCGTTCGGAGCGGGGTCCACTGGCACAGATACGCAGTATTTT
v_gene: TRBV7-6
abundance: .
j_gene: TRBJ2-3
d_gene: TRBD2
len: 19

CDR3aa: CASSLSERSSYNSPLHF
CDR3nt: TGTGCCAGCAGCTTATCTGAGAGAAGCTCCTATAATTCACCCCTCCACTTT
v_gene: TRBV11-2
abundance: .
j_gene: TRBJ1-6
d_gene: .
len: 17